This TCR beta chain was sequenced during a study of blood T cell repertoires in COVID-19. Study background: COVID-19 samples collected from the United States, Italy and Spain covered acute and convalescent phases. The analysed material was cDNA or gDNA that came from T cells, B-cell-depleted T cells, or PBMCs.

The CDR3 runs to 12 residues. With 10 bases removed from V and 3 bases from J, the gap between germline ends came to 13 bases. Germline V gives CDR1 ENHRY, CDR2 SYGVKD. Original processing methods: Reference gene primer amplification in the assay estimated nucleated cell counts. Data came from immunoSEQ multiplex PCR; TCRdb stores just in-frame clones and leaves some out. V, J and clone size are taken as reported in that table, and D and trimming were inferred from the DNA itself. The table has about 240,000 clones, over 80% seen once; the top ten hold roughly 2%. Sequencing was carried out using peripheral blood. This clonotype was obtained from a man aged 25 to 40 who had recovered from COVID-19. This chain joins TRBV10-3 and TRBJ2-7; maybe TRBD2 (5 bases). The CDR3 nucleotides read TGTGCCACCAGAGGACTCGACTACGAGCAGTACGTC. This encodes CATRGLDYEQYV.